Following are 18 T cell receptor beta chains from one sample sequenced in a study of blood T cell repertoires in COVID-19. The table came from immunoSEQ multiplex PCR; TCRdb's copy has only in-frame clones and leaves some out. Counted here are fewer than 250,000 clones, around 80% occurring once; the ten biggest clones make up around 21%. The sample was peripheral blood. These receptors were collected from a human donor in a cohort sampled during active COVID-19.

The CDR3 loop is CASSGRDLNIQYF. The CDR3 DNA reads as TGTGCCAGTAGTGGCCGGGATCTAAACATTCAGTACTTC. The chain links TRBV19 to TRBJ2-4; TRBD2 might be the D (5 bases). The V and J ends lost 5 bases and 6 bases respectively, with 11 bases between them. The germline V gene has CDR1 LNHDA and CDR2 SQIVND (reference sequence). This CDR3 has 13 residues.

The CDR3, as DNA: TGCGCCAGCAGTGATGGGACTGCGAAAGAGACCCAGTACTTC. As protein: CASSDGTAKETQYF. The gene calls are TRBV10-1 and TRBJ2-5, with a possible D match to TRBD2 (6 bases). CDR1 and CDR2 from the germline V gene are WNHNN and SYGVQD (reference sequence). The CDR3 covers 14 residues. Trimming took 3 bases from V and 3 from J, leaving 11 bases between them.

V usage is TRBV19 and J usage is TRBJ1-5, with no clear D. The germline V gene has CDR1 LNHDA and CDR2 SQIVND (reference sequence). The germline V and J ends were trimmed by 5 bases and 6 bases, with 11 bases remaining between them. This CDR3 contains 13 residues. This CDR3 reads CASSVGLLQPQHF. In nucleotides, the CDR3 is TGTGCCAGTAGTGTCGGACTACTTCAGCCCCAGCATTTT.

As DNA, the CDR3 is TGTGCCAGCAGCTTGGCAGGGGCCAATGGCTACACCTTC. It specifies CASSLAGANGYTF. The chain carries TRBV7-6 and TRBJ1-2; D is possibly TRBD1 (6 bases). The CDR3 is made up of 13 amino acids. Trimming stripped 3 bases from V and 6 bases from J, with 11 bases between. Germline V gene data show CDR1 as SGHVS and CDR2 as FNYEAQ.

This clone was counted once. This rearrangement joins TRBV9 to TRBJ1-3, with D uncertain. This CDR3 contains 16 residues. CDR1 is SGDLS, CDR2 YYNGEE, per germline. The V gene lost 0 bases and the J gene lost 2 bases, with 12 bases spanning the gap. The CDR3 is CASSVGQASPGNTIYF. CDR3 coding DNA: TGTGCCAGCAGCGTAGGTCAGGCCTCACCTGGAAACACCATATATTTT.

V is TRBV3-1 (or the pseudogene TRBV3-2) and J is TRBJ1-4, with a tentative D call TRBD1 (6 bases). CDR3 length: 16 amino acids. Germline CDR1 reads LGHDT; CDR2 reads YNNKEL (reference sequence). V was pared by 3 bases and J by 0 bases, with 11 bases between. CDR3 sequence reads: CASSQWGGATNEKLFF. In DNA form, the CDR3 reads TGTGCCAGCAGCCAGTGGGGGGGCGCAACTAATGAAAAACTGTTTTTT.

In regard to this clone: Because the CDR3 is missing its conserved closing phenylalanine or tryptophan, this is likely a read error. It is unclear where the CDR3 begins or ends on the DNA, so no DNA is shown, and the CDR3 is as TCRdb lists it. The chain joins TRBV4-1 to TRBJ2-7; TRBD2 is the table's D call, not checked against the DNA. Germline CDR1 and CDR2: MGHRA and YSYEKL. The CDR3 has 9 amino acids, counting both end residues. The CDR3: CASSQERGI.

The chain links TRBV6-5 to TRBJ1-4; possibly TRBD1 for D (6 bases). The CDR3 length is 15 residues. Germline loops: CDR1 MNHEY, CDR2 SVGAGI. Between the trimmed V and J ends, which lost 6 bases and 7 bases, there was a span of 18 bases. In DNA, the CDR3 is TGTGCCAGCAGACCGAGACAGGCAATGGGTGAAAAACTGTTTTTT. It encodes CASRPRQAMGEKLFF.

This chain joins TRBV6-5 and TRBJ1-2; TRBD1 agrees at 8 bases. The CDR3 is 15 amino acids. The junction had 6 bases not matched to a gene; V was cut back by 6 bases and J by 0 bases. From germline, CDR1 is MNHEY and CDR2 SVGAGI. The chain's CDR3 is CASRSGTGANYGYTF. CDR3 nucleotides: TGTGCCAGCAGGTCCGGGACAGGAGCTAACTATGGCTACACCTTC.

J is TRBJ2-5 and V is TRBV24-1, with TRBD2 as a possible D gene (6 bases). The germline CDR1 and CDR2 sequences are KGHDR and SFDVKD. Trimming took off 5 bases at V and 5 bases at J, with 11 bases between the two ends. The CDR3 covers 13 residues. CDR3 amino acids: CATSGTGGETQYF. The CDR3 bases are TGTGCCACCAGTGGCACCGGAGGGGAGACCCAGTACTTC.

The chain employs TRBV19 and TRBJ1-1; TRBD1 is a possible D gene (5 bases). CDR1 is LNHDA, CDR2 SQIVND, per germline (reference sequence). The CDR3 contains 13 residues. V was pared by 3 bases and J by 4 bases, with 9 bases between. This CDR3 is CASSIQGGTEAFF. The CDR3 DNA follows: TGTGCCAGTAGTATCCAGGGAGGCACTGAAGCTTTCTTT. Looking up the rest from reference TRBV19 and TRBJ1-1 gives the full variable domain: DGGITQSPKYLFRKEGQNVTLSCEQNLNHDAMYWYRQDPGQGLRLIYYSQIVNDFQKGDIAEGYSVSREKKESFPLTVTSAQKNPTAFYLCASSIQGGTEAFFGQGTRLTVV.

This clone was seen only once. This chain links TRBV6-4 with TRBJ1-1, with 8 nucleotides matching TRBD1. The junction had 1 base not matched to a gene; V was cut back by 0 bases and J by 1 base. The CDR3 has 15 residues. Germline values: CDR1 MRHNA, CDR2 SNTAGT. CDR3 bases: TGTGCCAGCAGTGACTCAGGACAGGGGAACACTGAAGCTTTCTTT. Translated, it gives CASSDSGQGNTEAFF.

This clone was observed a handful of times. This chain links TRBV5-6 with TRBJ1-5; D remains ambiguous. Germline lookup yields CDR1 SGHDT and CDR2 YYEEEE. There are 14 residues in the CDR3. V lost 2 bases to trimming and J lost 6 bases, with 12 bases between them. For the CDR3, the DNA is TGTGCCAGCAGCTTCGGGGAGCAGAGTCAGCCCCAGCATTTT. The encoded protein is CASSFGEQSQPQHF.

V and J are TRBV5-1 and TRBJ2-7; D perhaps matches TRBD2 (6 bases). The CDR3 runs 13 residues. Per the germline V gene, CDR1 is SGHRS and CDR2 is YFSETQ. V lost 2 bases and J 7 bases, leaving 13 bases between the germline ends. The CDR3 DNA reads as TGCGCCAGCAGCTTCGGCAGGGCGGGAGAGCAGTACTTC. This gives the protein CASSFGRAGEQYF.

This clone has a single count. The V gene is TRBV13, the J gene TRBJ2-3, with 10 positions matching TRBD2. After removal of 4 bases from V and 3 bases from J, the junction contained 7 bases not matched to a gene. CDR3 length equals 16 residues. CDR1 is PRHDT and CDR2 is FYEKMQ in the germline V gene (reference sequence). CDR3 amino acids: CASSYRTSGNTDTQYF. The CDR3 DNA follows: TGTGCCAGCAGCTACAGGACTAGCGGAAATACAGATACGCAGTATTTT.

The V and J genes are TRBV6-5 and TRBJ1-4; 7 bases are a match to TRBD1. CDR3 size: 16 residues. The ends lost 4 bases at V and 8 bases at J; junction bases unmatched: 13. Germline V CDR1 and CDR2: MNHEY, SVGAGI. In DNA form, the CDR3 reads TGTGCCAGCAGTTCCGAGCGAGCAGGGGGAGGAGAAAAACTGTTTTTT. Protein sequence: CASSSERAGGGEKLFF.

The chain carries TRBV19 and TRBJ1-5, with no clear D. V was cut by 5 bases and J by 7 bases, with 15 bases left in between. From germline, CDR1 is LNHDA and CDR2 SQIVND (reference sequence). The CDR3 consists of 14 residues. CDR3: CASSFGREAQPQHF. The CDR3 DNA reads TGTGCCAGTAGTTTCGGACGGGAGGCGCAGCCCCAGCATTTT. The variable domain in full, completed from reference TRBV19 and TRBJ1-5, reads DGGITQSPKYLFRKEGQNVTLSCEQNLNHDAMYWYRQDPGQGLRLIYYSQIVNDFQKGDIAEGYSVSREKKESFPLTVTSAQKNPTAFYLCASSFGREAQPQHFGDGTRLSIL.

This chain connects TRBV7-9 to TRBJ2-3, with D possibly matching TRBD2 (7 bases). The CDR3 consists of 14 residues. The ends were cut back, 3 bases at V and 4 bases at J, with 11 bases in the middle. Germline CDR1 SEHNR, CDR2 FQNEAQ (reference sequence). The CDR3 here is CASSFGGRPDTQYF. The CDR3 bases are TGTGCCAGCAGCTTCGGGGGGCGCCCAGATACGCAGTATTTT.